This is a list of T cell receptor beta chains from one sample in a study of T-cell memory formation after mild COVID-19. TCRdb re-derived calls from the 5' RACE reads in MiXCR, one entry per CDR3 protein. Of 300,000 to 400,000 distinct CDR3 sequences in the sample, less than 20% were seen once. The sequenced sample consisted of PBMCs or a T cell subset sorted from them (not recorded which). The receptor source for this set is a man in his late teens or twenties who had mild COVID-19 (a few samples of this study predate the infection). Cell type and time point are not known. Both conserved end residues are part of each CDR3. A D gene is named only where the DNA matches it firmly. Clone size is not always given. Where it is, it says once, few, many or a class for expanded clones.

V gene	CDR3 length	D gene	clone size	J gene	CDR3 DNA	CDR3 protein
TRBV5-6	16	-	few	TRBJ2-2	TGTGCCAGCAGCCCGTACCCAGGGGTAAACACCGGGGAGCTGTTTTTT	CASSPYPGVNTGELFF
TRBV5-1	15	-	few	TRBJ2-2	TGCGCCAGCAGCCTTAGGACACAAGACACCGGGGAGCTGTTTTTT	CASSLRTQDTGELFF
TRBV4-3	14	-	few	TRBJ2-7	TGCGCCAGCAGCCAAGAATTGGGGTTCTGGGAGCAGTACTTC	CASSQELGFWEQYF
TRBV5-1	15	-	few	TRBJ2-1	TGCGCCAGCAGCTTGGCCCCAGGGGAGAAGAGTGAGCAGTTCTTC	CASSLAPGEKSEQFF
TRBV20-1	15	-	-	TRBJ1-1	TGCAGTGCTAGAGATGAGGACCGGGAATTGTCTGAAGCTTTCTTT	CSARDEDRELSEAFF
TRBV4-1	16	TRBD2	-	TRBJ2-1	TGCGCCAGCAGCCAAGATACACTAGCGGGGGCCAATGAGCAGTTCTTC	CASSQDTLAGANEQFF
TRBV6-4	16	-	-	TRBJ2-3	TGTGCCAGCAGAGTGAGGTTACAGGGCCCCGCAGATACGCAGTATTTT	CASRVRLQGPADTQYF
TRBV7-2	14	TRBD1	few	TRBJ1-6	TGTGCCAGCAGCTTAGGACAGGGGATATCACCCCTCCACTTT	CASSLGQGISPLHF
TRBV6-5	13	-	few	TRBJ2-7	TGTGCCAGCAATCGGGCGGCATCCTACGAGCAGTACTTC	CASNRAASYEQYF
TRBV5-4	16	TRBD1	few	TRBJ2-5	TGTGCCAGCAGAAGCACAGTCGGACAGGCCAAAGAGACCCAGTACTTC	CASRSTVGQAKETQYF
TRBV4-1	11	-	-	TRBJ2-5	TGCGCCAGCAGTTTCCATCAGACCCAGTACTTC	CASSFHQTQYF
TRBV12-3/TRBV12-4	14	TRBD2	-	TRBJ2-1	TGTGCCAGCACCCAAAGCGGGGGCAGGAATGAGCAGTTCTTC	CASTQSGGRNEQFF
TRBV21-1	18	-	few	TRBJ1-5	TGTGCCAGCAGCAAAGTGGGGACTCCGGGACGGATCAATCAGCCCCAGCATTTT	CASSKVGTPGRINQPQHF
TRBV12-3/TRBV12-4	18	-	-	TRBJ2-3	TGTGCCAGCAGTTTAGGTCTTAGGGCGGCCAGGGGCACAGATACGCAGTATTTT	CASSLGLRAARGTDTQYF
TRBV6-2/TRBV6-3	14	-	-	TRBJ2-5	TGTGCCAGCAGTCGGACCGGGCCAATGGAGACCCAGTACTTC	CASSRTGPMETQYF
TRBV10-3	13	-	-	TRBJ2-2	TGTGCCATCGGCGGACTCCTGGCCGGGGAGCTGTTTTTT	CAIGGLLAGELFF
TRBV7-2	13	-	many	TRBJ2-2	TGTGCCAGCAGCTTCCTAAACACCGGGGAGCTGTTTTTT	CASSFLNTGELFF
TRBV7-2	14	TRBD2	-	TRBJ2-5	TGTGCCAGCAGCTTAGCCCTAGCGGGGGCCACCCGGTACTTC	CASSLALAGATRYF
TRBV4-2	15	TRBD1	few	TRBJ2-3	TGTGCCAGCAGCCGACCCGGACAGGGAACAGATACGCAGTATTTT	CASSRPGQGTDTQYF
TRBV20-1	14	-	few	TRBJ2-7	TGCAGTGCTGGTTCGTGGGCTAATACCTACGAGCAGTACTTC	CSAGSWANTYEQYF
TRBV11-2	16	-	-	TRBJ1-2	TGTGCCAGCAGCTTAGGCCGGTCAGACCTTAACTATGGCTACACCTTC	CASSLGRSDLNYGYTF
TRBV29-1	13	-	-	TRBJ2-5	TGCAGCGTGGCGGAGGGGGCGCGGGAGACCCAGTACTTC	CSVAEGARETQYF
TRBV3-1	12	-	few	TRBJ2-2	TGTGCCAGCAGCCAAGAGGCCGGGGAGCTGTTTTTT	CASSQEAGELFF
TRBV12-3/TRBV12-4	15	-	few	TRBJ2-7	TGTGCCAGCAGCCTTTGGGGGGGACAGTTCTACGAGCAGTACTTC	CASSLWGGQFYEQYF
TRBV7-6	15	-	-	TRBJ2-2	TGTGCCAGCAGCGAGGGGACCGCGAACACCGGGGAGCTGTATTTT	CASSEGTANTGELYF
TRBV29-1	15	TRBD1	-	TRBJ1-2	TGCAGCGTTTGGAGGGGGCCAGGGGGCGAGGATGGCTACACCTTC	CSVWRGPGGEDGYTF
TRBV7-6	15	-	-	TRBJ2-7	TGTGCCAGCAGCTTAGGGGCGAAAGGGGGCTACGAGCAGTACTTC	CASSLGAKGGYEQYF
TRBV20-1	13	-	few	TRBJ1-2	TGCAGTGCTCCGGACCAGGGGATTCAGGGCTACACCTTC	CSAPDQGIQGYTF
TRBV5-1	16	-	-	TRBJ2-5	TGCGCCAGCAGCTTGGCCCATGGACCCCCGGGTGAGACCCAGTACTTC	CASSLAHGPPGETQYF
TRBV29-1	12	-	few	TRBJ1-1	TGCAGCGTTGAAGTGGGGGCCACTGAAGCTTTCTTT	CSVEVGATEAFF
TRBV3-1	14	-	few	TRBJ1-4	TGTGCCAGCAGCCCATTGGGGGAAGGGGAAAAACTGTTTTTT	CASSPLGEGEKLFF
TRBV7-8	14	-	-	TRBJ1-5	TGTGCCAGCAGCACACGGAGAAGCAATCAGCCCCAGCATTTT	CASSTRRSNQPQHF
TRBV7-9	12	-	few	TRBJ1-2	TGTGCCAGCAGCTTAGAGGTCTATGGCTACACCTTC	CASSLEVYGYTF
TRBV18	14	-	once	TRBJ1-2	TGTGCCAGCTCACCACCGTCAGCCGCTAATGGCTACACCTTC	CASSPPSAANGYTF
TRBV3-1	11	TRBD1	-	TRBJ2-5	TGTGCCAGCAGCCATAGGGGACAGAAGTACTTC	CASSHRGQKYF
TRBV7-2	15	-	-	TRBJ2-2	TGTGCCAGCTGCTCTAGTGCTTCGAACACCGGGGAGCTGTTTTTT	CASCSSASNTGELFF